Listed below are T cell receptor beta chains from one sample, sequenced in a study of vaccination effects on CD4 cells after COVID-19. The antigens for these receptors are not known. Libraries were prepared by immunoSEQ multiplex PCR; TCRdb keeps only in-frame clonotypes and omits some of them. The sample carries about 31,000 clones, over 75% recorded once. Source: CD4+ T cells from PBMCs cultured with SARS-CoV-2 spike peptides, taken after COVID-19 vaccination. These receptors originate from a human donor who received a COVID-19 vaccine. Some clones in this sample may be carry-over from other donors' samples. CDR3s include the opening cysteine and the closing phenylalanine or tryptophan. Fields, in order: D gene, clone size, V gene, CDR3 length, J gene, CDR3 DNA, CDR3 protein. D genes are given only for firm matches. Clone size is shown for a subset of rows, as once, few, many or a class of expanded clone.

NA	NA	TRBV10-1	13	TRBJ1-2	TGCGCCAGCAGTGAAAGCCGGAGCTATGGCTACACCTTC	CASSESRSYGYTF
NA	NA	TRBV28	15	TRBJ1-5	TGTGCCAGCAGCTCGACAGGAAAGAGCAATCAGCCCCAGCATTTT	CASSSTGKSNQPQHF
TRBD1	NA	TRBV9	14	TRBJ2-5	TGTGCCAGCAGCCCCCGACAGGGAAGGGAGACCCAGTACTTC	CASSPRQGRETQYF
TRBD1	NA	TRBV4-3	17	TRBJ1-3	TGCGCCAGCAGCCAAGATGGGACAGGGGTACCTGAAAACACCATATATTTT	CASSQDGTGVPENTIYF
NA	NA	TRBV7-6	12	TRBJ1-1	TGTGCCAGCAGCAGAACGGGGGGTGAAGCTTTCTTT	CASSRTGGEAFF
NA	NA	TRBV19	13	TRBJ2-6	TGTGCCAGTAGTGGGAAAGGGGCCAACGTCCTGACTTTC	CASSGKGANVLTF
NA	few	TRBV6-5	14	TRBJ1-1	TGTGCCAGCATAGGGGGTAAGGCGAACACTGAAGCTTTCTTT	CASIGGKANTEAFF
TRBD1	NA	TRBV7-8	16	TRBJ1-6	TGTGCCAGCAGCTCGACCGGGACAGGGGCCAATTCACCCCTCCACTTT	CASSSTGTGANSPLHF
NA	NA	TRBV15	14	TRBJ1-1	TGTGCCACCAGCAGAGTGGTCCGGGACACTGAAGCTTTCTTT	CATSRVVRDTEAFF
NA	NA	TRBV6-2/TRBV6-3	15	TRBJ1-5	TGTGCCAGCAGTTACCCAACAGGTATCAATCAGCCCCAGCATTTT	CASSYPTGINQPQHF
NA	NA	TRBV20-1	11	TRBJ2-1	TGCAGTGCTCCTAGGCGGGATGAGCAGTTCTTC	CSAPRRDEQFF
TRBD2	NA	TRBV7-3	15	TRBJ2-2	TGTGCCAGCAGCTCCGGGGGGATTAACACCGGGGAGCTGTTTTTT	CASSSGGINTGELFF
NA	NA	TRBV5-6	15	TRBJ2-6	TGTGCCAGCAGCTTGGAGGGGTCTGGGGCCAACGTCCTGACTTTC	CASSLEGSGANVLTF
TRBD2	NA	TRBV7-3	15	TRBJ2-1	TGTGCCAGCAGCTTGGGGCGGGGGAGCCAGGGAGAGCAGTTCTTC	CASSLGRGSQGEQFF
NA	NA	TRBV6-5	13	TRBJ2-1	TGTGCCAGCAGCCCAAGTTGGGGGAATGAGCAGTTCTTC	CASSPSWGNEQFF
NA	NA	TRBV5-4	17	TRBJ2-2	TGTGCCAGCAGCCGGGGGCTACCCGAATTCAGCACCGGGGAGCTGTTTTTT	CASSRGLPEFSTGELFF
TRBD1	NA	TRBV6-2/TRBV6-3	17	TRBJ2-6	TGTGCCAGCAGCAAGACAGGGGGCGTCGGTGGGGCCAACGTCCTGACTTTC	CASSKTGGVGGANVLTF
NA	NA	TRBV7-8	14	TRBJ1-5	TGTGCCAGCAGCCCCCGGGACAACCATCAGCCCCAGCATTTT	CASSPRDNHQPQHF
TRBD1	NA	TRBV24-1	15	TRBJ2-5	TGTGCCACCAGTGACATGGGACAGGGACGAGAGACCCAGTACTTC	CATSDMGQGRETQYF